Below are 26 T cell receptor beta chains sequenced from a single sample in a study of clonality assessment in lymphoblastic leukemia. Each CDR3 protein gets one entry after TCRdb re-called the PCR reads with MiXCR. This table holds a few hundred distinct CDR3 sequences, 25% to 35% found once. These receptors all stem from a human donor with acute lymphoblastic leukemia.

The sample holds a few counts of this clonotype. The rearrangement joins TRBV6-5 to TRBJ1-1; a possible D gene is TRBD1 (5 bases). V was cut by 5 bases and J by 6 bases, with 16 bases left in between. Germline CDR1 and CDR2: MNHEY and SVGAGI. This CDR3 has 14 residues. The CDR3, as DNA: TGTGCCAGCAGTCCGGACACTGGAAGCTCTGAAGCTTTCTTT. Protein: CASSPDTGSSEAFF.

Only a few counts were recorded for this clonotype. V and J are TRBV11-2 and TRBJ2-5, with TRBD2 matching over 14 bases. This CDR3 spans 17 amino acids. Germline V CDR1 and CDR2: SGHAT, FQNNGV. V was clipped by 8 bases and J by 5 bases; unmatched bases: 13. CDR3 bases: TGTGCCAGCTCTCTTCGACTAGCGGGAGGGCCGTGGGAGACCCAGTACTTC. Its translation: CASSLRLAGGPWETQYF. Full variable domain (remainder filled in from reference TRBV11-2 and TRBJ2-5): EAGVAQSPRYKIIEKRQSVAFWCNPISGHATLYWYQQILGQGPKLLIQFQNNGVVDDSQLPKDRFSAERLKGVDSTLKIQPAKLEDSAVYLCASSLRLAGGPWETQYFGPGTRLLVL.

The gene calls are TRBV30 and TRBJ2-5, with 8 positions matching TRBD2. Trimming took 8 bases from V and 0 from J; bases not matched to a gene: 8. Germline values: CDR1 GTSNPN, CDR2 SVGIG (reference sequence). There are 14 residues in the CDR3. The CDR3 nucleotides are TGTGCCCAAGAGGTAGCGGGGTACCAAGAGACCCAGTACTTC. Protein: CAQEVAGYQETQYF. The variable domain in full, completed from reference TRBV30 and TRBJ2-5, reads SQTIHQWPATLVQPVGSPLSLECTVEGTSNPNLYWYRQAAGRGLQLLFYSVGIGQISSEVPQNLSASRPQDRQFILSSKKLLLSDSGFYLCAQEVAGYQETQYFGPGTRLLVL.

Only a few counts were recorded for this clonotype. V is TRBV27 and J is TRBJ2-1; D possibly corresponds to TRBD1 (6 bases). CDR3 size: 15 residues. Trimming removed 3 bases from V and 6 bases from J, with 15 bases in between. CDR1 and CDR2 from the germline V gene are MNHEY and SMNVEV (reference sequence). The CDR3 loop reads CASSFDPQGSNEQFF. CDR3 coding DNA: TGTGCCAGCAGTTTTGATCCCCAGGGGTCCAATGAGCAGTTCTTC.

This clonotype was counted once. The chain carries TRBV12-3 or TRBV12-4 and TRBJ1-2; D might be TRBD1 (5 bases). V dropped 3 bases and J dropped 5 bases, with 22 bases sitting between them. The CDR3 contains 17 residues. The CDR3 bases are TGTGCCAGCAGTTTTAGGGGCAGGTTGCCGGGGGAGTATGGCTACACCTTC. Its translation is CASSFRGRLPGEYGYTF.

The chain links TRBV6-5 to TRBJ2-5; 10 positions match TRBD2. The assigned J gene may be wrong: the sequence end matches TRBJ2-7 better. CDR1 and CDR2 (germline): MNHEY, SVGAGI. The CDR3 has 14 residues. The CDR3 loop is CASHTRTSGYEQYF. The CDR3 DNA reads as TGTGCCAGCCATACGCGGACTAGCGGCTACGAGCAGTACTTC.

This clonotype is large by share. The V call is TRBV7-2, the J call TRBJ1-1; the D gene is possibly TRBD1 (6 bases). Trimming pared 0 bases from V and 7 bases from J, leaving 12 bases between. CDR1 SGHTA and CDR2 FQGNSA come from the germline V gene. The CDR3 length is 14 residues. The CDR3 nucleotides read TGTGCCAGCAGCTTAGCAAGAGGGACAATTGAAGCTTTCTTT. The encoded protein is CASSLARGTIEAFF.

By proportion, this clonotype is large. The CDR3 bases are TGTGCCAGCAGCGAACAGGGGAGAGGTTACACAGATACGCAGTATTTT. This gives the protein CASSEQGRGYTDTQYF. The V call is TRBV7-2, the J call TRBJ2-3, with 7 positions matching TRBD1. The germline CDR1 and CDR2 sequences are SGHTA and FQGNSA. The CDR3 is made up of 16 amino acids. The V gene end was trimmed by 5 bases and the J gene end by 2 bases; junction bases not matched to a gene: 10.

On this clonotype: The germline gene is not matched at one end of the junction; a read error may be the cause. The chain recombines TRBV14 with TRBJ2-5; 8 positions agree with TRBD1. Germline loops: CDR1 SGHDN, CDR2 FVKESK. The CDR3 is 17 amino acids. In DNA, the CDR3 is TGTGCCGGCAGCCAAGATTATGGACAGGGAAAGGAAGAGACCCAGTACTTC. Its protein is CAGSQDYGQGKEETQYF.

This clonotype rates as hyperexpanded. The chain has TRBV30 and TRBJ1-2, with D perhaps matching TRBD1 (6 bases). CDR3 size: 12 residues. Germline CDR1 GTSNPN, CDR2 SVGIG (reference sequence). With 4 bases removed from V and 2 bases from J, the gap between germline ends came to 8 bases. The CDR3 spells CAWNRGNYGYTF. Here the CDR3 DNA reads TGTGCCTGGAATAGGGGGAACTATGGCTACACCTTC. Full variable domain (missing parts from reference TRBV30 and TRBJ1-2): SQTIHQWPATLVQPVGSPLSLECTVEGTSNPNLYWYRQAAGRGLQLLFYSVGIGQISSEVPQNLSASRPQDRQFILSSKKLLLSDSGFYLCAWNRGNYGYTFGSGTRLTVV.

This clonotype is labeled as large. The rearrangement uses TRBV11-2 and TRBJ1-1; the D is unclear. The germline gives CDR1 SGHAT, CDR2 FQNNGV. The CDR3 contains 14 residues. The V end was cut by 7 bases, the J end by 1 base, with 13 bases between. The chain's CDR3 is CASMDRRANTEAFF. Here the CDR3 DNA reads TGTGCCAGCATGGACCGACGGGCGAACACTGAAGCTTTCTTT.

A single count supports this clonotype. A much larger clone differs from this one at a single base, so this may be a read error. The chain employs TRBV30 and TRBJ1-1; D ambiguous. Per germline, CDR1 GTSNPN and CDR2 SVGIG (reference sequence). Trimming took 3 bases from V and 8 from J, leaving 22 bases between them. The CDR3 has 15 amino acids. The chain's CDR3 is CAWSASNGPWGEAFF. The CDR3 bases are TGTGCCTGGAGCGCTTCTAACGGGCCCTGGGGAGAAGCTTTCTTT.

Relative to its sample, this clonotype is hyperexpanded. This chain connects TRBV7-2 to TRBJ1-2, with 8 bases identical to TRBD1. The V gene's germline CDR1 is SGHTA and CDR2 FQGNSA. The CDR3 sequence is 15 residues long. Germline trimming cut 1 base from V and 5 bases from J; bases unmatched to any gene: 6. The CDR3 protein is CASSLGDRMNYGYTF. The CDR3 DNA reads as TGTGCCAGCAGCTTAGGGGACAGGATGAATTATGGCTACACCTTC.

This sequence joins TRBV2 and TRBJ2-7; D is uncertain. Trimming took 3 bases from V and 2 from J, leaving 5 bases between them. This CDR3 has 12 residues. Germline values: CDR1 SNHLY, CDR2 FYNNEI. The CDR3 nucleotides are TGTGCCAGCAGTGATAGCCCCTACGAGCAGTACTTC. Protein sequence: CASSDSPYEQYF.

V usage is TRBV12-3 or TRBV12-4 and J usage is TRBJ1-4, with 9 positions matching TRBD1. Trimming at V came to 3 bases and at J to 6 bases, leaving 8 bases not matched to a gene. The CDR3 has 16 residues. DNA for the CDR3: TGTGCCAGCAGTTTTCTGCCGGGACAGGGCGATGAAAAACTGTTTTTT. It yields the protein CASSFLPGQGDEKLFF.

A few counts support this clonotype. The V call is TRBV19, the J call TRBJ2-3; D is possibly TRBD2 (5 bases). The V gene's germline CDR1 is LNHDA and CDR2 SQIVND (reference sequence). Trimming pared 3 bases from V and 8 bases from J, leaving 12 bases between. The CDR3 loop spans 13 amino acids. CDR3 bases: TGTGCCAGTAGTATTTTCGGGGATGGTACGCAGTATTTT. Encoded protein: CASSIFGDGTQYF. The entire variable domain, with the rest obtained from reference TRBV19 and TRBJ2-3, is as follows: DGGITQSPKYLFRKEGQNVTLSCEQNLNHDAMYWYRQDPGQGLRLIYYSQIVNDFQKGDIAEGYSVSREKKESFPLTVTSAQKNPTAFYLCASSIFGDGTQYFGPGTRLTVL.

By share of the sample, this clonotype is hyperexpanded. The chain links TRBV6-5 to TRBJ2-1, with TRBD1 as a possible D gene (6 bases). The V gene lost 8 bases and the J gene lost 6 bases, with 11 bases spanning the gap. This CDR3 has 12 amino acids. Germline values: CDR1 MNHEY, CDR2 SVGAGI. The CDR3 DNA follows: TGTGCCAGCCGGACAGCAACCAATGAGCAGTTCTTC. Amino acids: CASRTATNEQFF.

This clonotype came up a few times. The chain combines TRBV12-3 or TRBV12-4 with TRBJ2-1; the match to TRBD2 covers 8 bases. V was clipped by 6 bases and J by 0 bases; unmatched bases: 1. The CDR3 runs to 14 residues. The CDR3 coding sequence is TGTGCCAGCAGGAGCGGGAGCTCCTACAATGAGCAGTTCTTC. It codes for CASRSGSSYNEQFF.

V and J are TRBV7-3 and TRBJ2-3; D gene unclear. The CDR3 runs to 13 residues. Trimming shortened V by 5 bases and J by 6 bases, and 12 bases separated the two germline ends. The V gene's germline CDR1 is SGHTA and CDR2 FQGTGA. This CDR3 is CASSPKLSDTQYF. CDR3 coding DNA: TGTGCCAGCAGCCCAAAACTTTCGGATACGCAGTATTTT.

In DNA form, the CDR3 reads TGTGCCAGCAGTCAGGGGCACGTTAGGAGCTCCTATAATTCACCCCTCCACTTT. Its translation is CASSQGHVRSSYNSPLHF. This sequence joins TRBV9 and TRBJ1-6, with D possibly matching TRBD1 (6 bases). CDR1 is SGDLS, CDR2 YYNGEE, per germline. This CDR3 is built from 18 residues. V dropped 5 bases and J dropped 0 bases, with 18 bases sitting between them.

This rearrangement joins TRBV14 to TRBJ2-5; 8 bases are a match to TRBD1. The CDR3 is 17 amino acids. Germline loops: CDR1 SGHDN, CDR2 FVKESK. J was trimmed by 3 bases and V by 0 bases; bases with no gene match: 9. The CDR3 region is CASSQDYGQGKEETQYF. The DNA for the CDR3 is TGTGCCAGCAGCCAAGATTATGGACAGGGAAAGGAAGAGACCCAGTACTTC.

By sample fraction, this clonotype is hyperexpanded. This chain connects TRBV5-1 to TRBJ2-2; the D gene is possibly TRBD2 (6 bases). The germline CDR1 and CDR2 sequences are SGHRS and YFSETQ. Trimming took 1 base from V and 1 from J, leaving 8 bases between them. CDR3 size: 15 residues. The CDR3 spells CASSLFGGNTGELFF. Written as DNA, the CDR3 is TGCGCCAGCAGCTTGTTCGGGGGGAACACCGGGGAGCTGTTTTTT.

A remark on this clonotype: A much larger clonotype is one base distant, so this may be a read error. This chain joins TRBV11-2 and TRBJ2-1; 13 bases match TRBD2. Germline V lookup: CDR1 SGHAT, CDR2 FQNNGV. The CDR3 has 15 amino acids. Trimming took 8 bases from V and 9 from J; bases not matched to a gene: 10. CDR3 DNA: TGTGCCAGCGGCCATGGACTAGCGGGAGTATCTGAGCAGTTCTTC. This gives the protein CASGHGLAGVSEQFF.

The V and J genes are TRBV28 and TRBJ2-3; 16 nucleotides align to TRBD2. The germline V gene encodes CDR1 MDHEN and CDR2 SYDVKM. This CDR3 region has 24 residues. Germline trimming cut 7 bases from V and 0 bases from J; bases unmatched to any gene: 25. As DNA, the CDR3 is TGTGCCAGCACCACCCCGGGGACTAGCGGGAGGGCCTTTCCCATTTTGACTAGCACAGATACGCAGTATTTT. Translated, it gives CASTTPGTSGRAFPILTSTDTQYF. Based on the CDR3 plus reference TRBV28 and TRBJ2-3, the full variable domain is DVKVTQSSRYLVKRTGEKVFLECVQDMDHENMFWYRQDPGLGLRLIYFSYDVKMKEKGDIPEGYSVSREKKERFSLILESASTNQTSMYLCASTTPGTSGRAFPILTSTDTQYFGPGTRLTVL.

Note on this clonotype: The junction and the germline gene differ at one end; a read error may be behind it. This chain uses TRBV7-2 with TRBJ2-1; 9 nucleotides align to TRBD2. The germline V gene has CDR1 SGHTA and CDR2 FQGNSA. This CDR3 has 15 residues. As DNA, the CDR3 is TGTGCCAGCAGCTTAGGGCTAGCGGGGAACAATAAGCAGTTCTTC. Translated: CASSLGLAGNNKQFF.

This chain links TRBV7-9 with TRBJ1-1, with D possibly being TRBD1 (6 bases). The CDR3 is made up of 15 amino acids. Deletions cut 5 bases from V and 0 bases from J, with 13 bases between. The germline CDR1 and CDR2 sequences are SEHNR and FQNEAQ (reference sequence). CDR3 loop: CASSPGQFMNTEAFF. The CDR3, as DNA: TGTGCCAGCAGCCCCGGACAGTTTATGAACACTGAAGCTTTCTTT.